This entry describes one T cell receptor (beta chain). The antigen it binds to is not known. No qualities accompany the bases; no much larger clone lies one base away. The cohort was made up of about 670 healthy bone marrow donors. At the time of sampling, all cohort members were nominally healthy, though unrecorded immune exposures were likely present. The donor tested CMV seropositive and was one of the 289 seropositive cohort members. Each donor provided a peripheral blood sample, and peripheral blood mononuclear cells were used for TCR beta sequencing. The Qiagen DNeasy Blood Extraction Kit was used to extract genomic DNA from the blood cell samples. V sheds 7 bases and J sheds 7 bases, leaving 12 bases between their ends. For CDR1 and CDR2, the germline V gene (reference sequence) lists LNHDA and SQIVND. There are 12 amino acids in the CDR3, from cysteine to phenylalanine inclusive. The entry retains the CDR3 DNA only, 36 bases that are in frame from base 1.

The data derive from a study of cytomegalovirus exposure and HLA in healthy donors (TCRdb year 2017). At the level of the whole study: An earlier analysis of approximately 640 of the donors reported more than 250 Gb of sequence data and some 120 million unique TCR beta sequences from some 180 million T cells. An earlier analysis of some 600 of the donors applied high-throughput TCR beta sequencing to assess whether each TCR beta V gene segment acted as functional or pseudogenic. The aim of the study was to test whether cataloging public T cell receptors could identify signatures of past pathogen exposure. Both class I and class II loci were covered by HLA typing, at four-digit resolution. Among the roughly 390 genotyped donors, around 81% belonged to the genetic ancestry cluster associated with self-reported Caucasian donors. In the later analysis, no new phenotypic data were used to find candidate immune exposures; instead, reliance was placed on TCR beta sequences and their occurrence across donors. An early release covering some 640 HLA-typed donors comprised roughly 300 gigabases of sequencing data and around 80 million unique TCR sequences. Several DR-DQ haplotypes were handled as single units for association and clustering because linkage in the cohort was strong. A later genetic analysis took genome-wide SNP genotypes for about 65% of the 666 donors and used that subset as a discovery cohort. To predict cytomegalovirus infection status, the study combined high-throughput TCR immunosequencing, statistical association of individual TCRs with disease status, and machine learning. The study used immunosequencing to profile the T cell repertoires of 670 or so subjects and linked those repertoires to cytomegalovirus serostatus. A later analysis re-examined previously published TCR beta repertoires from 500 to 700 donors and added high-resolution HLA genotyping to investigate patterns of TCR occurrence. All discovery cohort repertoires had been generated using a single sequencing platform. Alongside the repertoire data, information on donor age, sex, ethnicity and CMV serostatus was compiled. Typing coverage varied by locus: roughly 620-640 donors for A, B, C, DRB1 and DQB1; more than 500 for DQA1; over 600 for DPA1; more than 450 for DPB1. A separate validation cohort of over a hundred different subjects was used in addition to the roughly 670-subject first cohort. Across 398 genotyped donors of the cohort, an average of roughly 250,000 unique TCR beta nucleotide sequences per donor were sequenced, and approximately 17% of those sequences were non-productive.

Library construction relied on the immunoSEQ multiplex PCR assay. The multiplex PCR relied on a mix of 60 forward primers for TCR Vbeta segments and 13 reverse primers for TCR Jbeta segments. The CDR3 region of rearranged TCR beta genes was amplified from genomic DNA by a multiplex PCR assay. The amplified TCR beta libraries were sequenced on the Illumina HiSeq System as 87-base-pair reads. As for how the authors treated the data: A later analysis tallied tens of millions of unique TCR beta chains across the 660 or so repertoires, and about 12 million of those chains were shared by two or more donors. A nearest-neighbor algorithm error-corrected the raw reads and collapsed the reads into unique sequences, merging closely related sequences to remove PCR and sequencing errors. To assign V, D and J gene segments, CDR3 sequences were aligned to IMGT reference sequences. For a sequence to be retained, at least a six-nucleotide match to both a V gene segment and a J gene segment was required. A rearrangement counted as productive if the CDR3 had no stop codons and remained in frame with V and J, and every other rearrangement counted as non-productive. CDR3 was defined according to IMGT convention as the region running from the second conserved V-encoded cysteine to the conserved J-encoded phenylalanine. The earlier analysis of 550 to 650 of the donors excluded any sequence lacking an unambiguous match to a single V gene segment. In an earlier analysis of several hundred of the donors, a V segment was called functional when productive rearrangements were above 56.7%, and segregating when the standard deviation between donors exceeded 5%. A statistical classification framework was built for diagnosing cytomegalovirus status from the catalog of TCR beta chain sequences. In a later analysis, TCR nucleotide sequences were compared against IMGT/GENE-DB human TR gene sequences so that V and J genes could be assigned. The TCRdist pipeline was used in a later analysis to assign CDR3 sequences and most-parsimonious VDJ recombination scenarios. In a later analysis, every TCR beta chain was defined by the combination of its CDR3 amino acid sequence and its V-gene family, and reads without a unique V-gene family were dropped. To address suspected cross-contamination and a sequencing artifact, a later analysis removed roughly 580 highly shared, low-generation-probability nucleotide sequences. A later analysis calculated a clonal expansion index for each public chain from normalized within-repertoire ranks of inferred template counts. In a later analysis, generation probabilities were computed using a VDJ recombination model fitted to out-of-frame rearrangements, and the results were checked against IGoR. In a later analysis, hypergeometric tests were used to score TCR-TCR, TCR-HLA and TCR-CMV co-occurrence, with a repertoire-size bias correction applied to TCR pairs. A later analysis estimated false discovery rates by permuting HLA or CMV assignments 20 times. In a later analysis, co-occurring TCRs were grouped with DBSCAN, and TCRdist sequence similarity was added when clustering was performed within HLA-allele-positive subsets. Co-occurrence clustering excluded repertoires with fewer than 30,000 or more than 120,000 public chains, plus five with anomalous nucleotide sharing. TCRdb obtained this table from immuneACCESS and retained in-frame rearrangements with V and J assigned. These tables miss some clones; where compared with another copy, unresolved V genes account for less than half of the shortfall, and the remainder is unexplained. The V and J calls and the clone size are those of that table, but D and trimming were determined from the DNA. This sample holds about 170,000 clones; almost 80% were observed only once. The ten most abundant clones make up roughly 6% of the sample.

Broader findings and caveats from the paper: A further reported finding was that TCR beta sequences accurately predicted the HLA-A and HLA-B alleles for most subjects in the first cohort. Because some donors lacked HLA typing at each locus, the association tests relied only on the typed subset. The classifier was reported to diagnose cytomegalovirus status with high specificity and sensitivity in both the original cohort and the validation cohort. CMV serostatus was the only immune exposure information available for the cohort. Specific HLA alleles were associated with about 17,000 TCR beta sequences at a false discovery rate of 0.05 in a later analysis. A later analysis found that TCR association rates varied across HLA loci, with DRB1 alleles showing the most associated TCRs and HLA-C alleles the fewest. The sequencing pipeline was judged likely to have produced a cluster of highly shared sequence variants as a technical artifact. Most TCR sequences were observed very rarely across donors, whereas some public TCRs were present in many individuals. In a later analysis, several top co-occurrence clusters were reported to appear linked to parvovirus B19, influenza, CMV and Epstein-Barr virus. Broadly in line with IMGT annotations, most TCR beta V segments showed up in productive rearrangements about 87% or about 30% of the time in an earlier analysis of under 700 of the donors. Most CMV-associated TCR beta chains appeared to be HLA-restricted in a later analysis, and the HLA associations seemed to be driven largely by CMV exposure. In vitro tests confirmed that a few of the cytomegalovirus-associated TCR beta chains recognize cytomegalovirus antigens. A later genetic analysis associated a missense DCLRE1C variant with V-gene and J-gene trimming of TCR beta chains, and an independent cohort replicated the association. Because the 87-base-pair reads could not distinguish some IMGT-functional V segments, including TRBV6-2 and TRBV6-3, those segments were excluded. Linkage disequilibrium might explain the correlated functional status among segregating V segments, but an unknown experimental factor could not be ruled out. The presence/absence analyses assumed that sequencing depth was roughly uniform across donors, and that assumption may not be true. It was suggested by the authors that the approach could potentially be generalized to other disease states and immunological phenotypes. Only TCR beta chains were sequenced in this cohort, and the absence of alpha or paired-chain data limited detectable features. The study listed approximately 150 TCR beta chains as associated with cytomegalovirus. Compared with equally common non-associated chains, HLA-associated TCR beta chains in a later analysis were more clonally expanded and had lower generation probabilities. Because counts were too low, fewer than 20 rarely observed V segments, including chromosome 9 orphons, were excluded from the earlier analysis of some 590 of the donors. Assigning TCR associations to individual alleles was difficult when HLA alleles, especially DR and DQ, strongly co-occurred. Compared with the approximately 600-donor mean, donors in an Asian-associated ancestry cluster had fewer N-insertions in productive TCRs, according to a later genetic analysis.

This receptor was taken from a man in his forties in good health and CMV-seropositive. The chain uses TRBV19 and TRBJ2-3; there is no confident call for the D gene. Material for sequencing was PBMCs. The nucleotide sequence reads as follows: TGTGCCAGTAAGGCTAGTTCACATACGCAGTATTTT. Its translation is CASKASSHTQYF.